Shown below are 12 T cell receptor beta chains from a single sample sequenced in a study of blood T cell repertoires in COVID-19. Only in-frame clones appear in the TCRdb table, and some are missing; sequencing was by immunoSEQ multiplex PCR. The sample has 250,000 to 350,000 clones, under 90% seen once. Sequenced input: PBMCs or T cells enriched from blood (not recorded which). The receptor set was obtained from a woman aged 45 to 65 who had been exposed to COVID-19.

This sequence joins TRBV27 and TRBJ2-5; 9 bases fit TRBD2. CDR3 length equals 14 residues. J lost 2 bases, V lost 6 bases, and 4 bases had no gene match. Germline V gene data show CDR1 as MNHEY and CDR2 as SMNVEV (reference sequence). The CDR3 region is CASRIAGEQETQYF. The CDR3 DNA follows: TGTGCCAGCAGGATAGCGGGAGAACAAGAGACCCAGTACTTC.

The rearrangement uses TRBV30 and TRBJ1-5; 9 nucleotides agree with TRBD1. CDR1 and CDR2 from the germline V gene are GTSNPN and SVGIG (reference sequence). J was trimmed by 3 bases and V by 1 base; bases with no gene match: 10. This CDR3 region has 17 residues. The CDR3, as DNA: TGTGCCTGGAGTGGCCCACAGGGGGCGAGTGACAATCAGCCCCAGCATTTT. This sequence encodes CAWSGPQGASDNQPQHF.

The chain employs TRBV5-1 and TRBJ2-1; possibly TRBD1 for D (5 bases). CDR3 length: 13 amino acids. Per germline, CDR1 SGHRS and CDR2 YFSETQ. Between the trimmed V and J ends, which lost 4 bases and 3 bases, there was a span of 8 bases. CDR3 sequence (DNA): TGCGCCAGCAGCCCCCAGGGCTACAATGAGCAGTTCTTC. This codes for CASSPQGYNEQFF. Full variable domain (rest looked up from reference TRBV5-1 and TRBJ2-1): KAGVTQTPRYLIKTRGQQVTLSCSPISGHRSVSWYQQTPGQGLQFLFEYFSETQRNKGNFPGRFSGRQFSNSRSEMNVSTLELGDSALYLCASSPQGYNEQFFGPGTRLTVL.

This clone was counted between two and nine times. The chain joins TRBV27 to TRBJ1-6; 9 bases align to TRBD1. V was pared by 7 bases and J by 5 bases, with 12 bases of the junction left unmatched. Germline V gives CDR1 MNHEY, CDR2 SMNVEV (reference sequence). The CDR3 sequence is 17 residues long. DNA of the CDR3: TGTGCCAGCATGACAGGGGGTTCGAGGGTAAATAATTCACCCCTCCACTTT. Translated: CASMTGGSRVNNSPLHF.

This chain links TRBV6-5 with TRBJ1-1; no clear D. CDR3 length: 15 amino acids. Deletions cut 7 bases from V and 3 bases from J, with 18 bases between. Germline assignment: CDR1 MNHEY and CDR2 SVGAGI. Here the CDR3 reads CASTRRATRDTEAFF. CDR3 sequence (DNA): TGTGCCAGCACCAGGCGGGCCACGAGGGACACTGAAGCTTTCTTT.

V gene TRBV4-1 combines with J gene TRBJ1-5; TRBD1 agrees at 8 bases. The CDR3 extends over 16 amino acids. Germline V lookup: CDR1 MGHRA, CDR2 YSYEKL. V was pared by 1 base and J by 5 bases, with 7 bases of the junction left unmatched. CDR3 protein: CASSQGTTGVYQPQHF. The CDR3 region has the DNA TGCGCCAGCAGCCAAGGGACGACAGGGGTTTATCAGCCCCAGCATTTT.

The chain combines TRBV28 with TRBJ2-1; D gene ambiguous. The CDR3 length is 18 residues. Germline V CDR1 and CDR2: MDHEN, SYDVKM. V lost 4 bases to trimming and J lost 4 bases, with 23 bases between them. CDR3 coding DNA: TGTGCCAGCAGTTCCACCAACGATCTTCTAGACCAATACAATGAGCAGTTCTTC. It is translated as CASSSTNDLLDQYNEQFF.

This clone has a single count. This rearrangement joins TRBV19 to TRBJ2-2; TRBD1 matches at 11 bases. Trimming removed 7 bases from V and 6 bases from J; junction bases left unmatched: 10. The CDR3 covers 16 residues. Germline values: CDR1 LNHDA, CDR2 SQIVND (reference sequence). DNA for the CDR3: TGTGCCAGTAATTCCCCAGGACAGGGGGCCTCCGGGGAGCTGTTTTTT. It specifies CASNSPGQGASGELFF.

The chain links TRBV7-2 to TRBJ2-7; D is perhaps TRBD2 (5 bases). CDR3 size: 13 residues. V was cut by 5 bases and J by 3 bases, with 11 bases left in between. Germline CDR1 and CDR2: SGHTA and FQGNSA. The CDR3 here is CASSPSRDYEQYF. CDR3 nucleotide sequence: TGTGCCAGCAGCCCGTCCCGGGACTACGAGCAGTACTTC.

This clone was seen a single time. The V and J genes are TRBV28 and TRBJ1-2, with 10 bases lining up with TRBD1. The CDR3 runs to 16 residues. Germline V gene sequence: CDR1 MDHEN, CDR2 SYDVKM. V shed 7 bases and J 5 bases; nucleotides not matched to a gene: 13. The DNA of the CDR3 is TGTGCCAGCACTTTCTCGGGGACAGGGGAACTTTATGGCTACACCTTC. Its translation is CASTFSGTGELYGYTF.

Of note for this clone: Because the CDR3's place on the DNA is in doubt, the DNA is left out and the CDR3 is given as listed by TCRdb. The chain couples TRBV29-1 to TRBJ1-2. Germline assignment: CDR1 SQVTM and CDR2 ANQGSEA. The CDR3 is 12 amino acids in total, end residues counted. The CDR3: CSVFWQEDGYTF.

The rearrangement uses TRBV20-1 and TRBJ2-7; no clear D. The CDR3 has 11 amino acids. V lost 6 bases to trimming and J lost 6 bases, with 12 bases between them. The germline V gene has CDR1 DFQATT and CDR2 SNEGSKA (reference sequence). The CDR3 DNA reads TGCAGTGCCGTTGGTAGTCCCGAGCAGTACTTC. Translation: CSAVGSPEQYF.